A single sample gave rise to the 22 T cell receptor beta chains below, sequenced in a study of patients and donors after allogeneic stem cell transplantation. TCRdb re-analysed the RT-PCR reads in MiXCR, keeping a single row per CDR3 protein. The sample shows about 200,000 distinct CDR3 sequences, around 40% of them seen only once. The sample taken for sequencing was blood, either unsorted or a sorted T cell fraction (not recorded which). Receptor source: a human donor who was either an allogeneic HSCT recipient or a stem cell or donor lymphocyte infusion donor (not recorded which). It is not recorded whose cells these are; they may come from a transplant donor.

This chain links TRBV29-1 with TRBJ2-3; D not resolved. Germline V gives CDR1 SQVTM, CDR2 ANQGSEA. The CDR3 spans 13 residues. V lost 4 bases to trimming and J lost 2 bases, with 10 bases between them. CDR3 sequence (DNA): TGCAGCGTTGTGAGCAGGCTCACAGATACGCAGTATTTT. Its protein product is CSVVSRLTDTQYF.

The chain links TRBV9 to TRBJ2-1; D might be TRBD2 (6 bases). CDR3 size: 16 residues. Per the germline V gene, CDR1 is SGDLS and CDR2 is YYNGEE. V dropped 3 bases and J dropped 8 bases, with 21 bases sitting between them. Written as DNA, the CDR3 is TGTGCCAGCAGCGGAGGAGGGGTATATACTGGAGATGAGCAGTTCTTC. Translation: CASSGGGVYTGDEQFF. The whole variable domain, filled in from reference TRBV9 and TRBJ2-1, reads DSGVTQTPKHLITATGQRVTLRCSPRSGDLSVYWYQQSLDQGLQFLIQYYNGEERAKGNILERFSAQQFPDLHSELNLSSLELGDSALYFCASSGGGVYTGDEQFFGPGTRLTVL.

The chain joins TRBV21-1 to TRBJ1-2; the table's D call, TRBD1, was not checked against the DNA. TRBV21-1 represents a pseudogene. This CDR3 is 15 amino acids long. CDR3 DNA sequence: TGTGCCAGCAGCAAAGAGCGCAGGGTAGTGGGCGGCTACACCTTC. It translates to CASSKERRVVGGYTF.

This rearrangement joins TRBV4-1 to TRBJ2-5, with TRBD2 matching 12 bases. Germline V gene lookup returns CDR1 MGHRA and CDR2 YSYEKL. There are 17 residues in the CDR3. V was clipped by 1 base and J by 0 bases; unmatched bases: 3. Written as DNA, the CDR3 is TGCGCCAGCAGCCAAGGTGGGACTAGCGGGTACCAAGAGACCCAGTACTTC. Translating gives CASSQGGTSGYQETQYF.

This sequence joins TRBV6-2 or TRBV6-3 and TRBJ1-1; no clear D gene. Germline V gene lookup returns CDR1 MNHEY and CDR2 SVGEGT. The CDR3 is 15 residues long. V lost 2 bases to trimming and J lost 3 bases, with 13 bases between them. The CDR3 spells CASSYGPGDYTEAFF. In DNA form, the CDR3 reads TGTGCCAGCAGTTACGGGCCGGGAGACTACACTGAAGCTTTCTTT.

This clonotype appeared once. V gene TRBV10-3 combines with J gene TRBJ2-1; D ambiguous. The CDR3 has 15 residues. Trimming took off 3 bases at V and 2 bases at J, with 11 bases between the two ends. Germline CDR1 is ENHRY and CDR2 is SYGVKD. The DNA of the CDR3 is TGTGCCATCAGTGATCCCCACAGAACCTACAATGAGCAGTTCTTC. Translating it yields CAISDPHRTYNEQFF.

The genes are TRBV4-2 and TRBJ1-4; D is undetermined. CDR3 length: 17 amino acids. V was clipped by 3 bases and J by 5 bases, with 19 bases between them. Germline V gene lookup returns CDR1 LGHNA and CDR2 YNFKEQ. The DNA for the CDR3 is TGTGCCAGCAGCCATTCGCCTCCGGGAGTGGGGAATGAAAAACTGTTTTTT. Translation: CASSHSPPGVGNEKLFF.

This chain connects TRBV5-5 to TRBJ2-7; D gene unclear. Germline V gene lookup returns CDR1 SGHKS and CDR2 YYEKEE (reference sequence). CDR3 length: 13 residues. V lost 4 bases, J lost 1 base, and 9 bases lay in between. The chain's CDR3 is CASSTRSSYEQYF. In nucleotides, the CDR3 is TGTGCCAGCAGCACTCGATCATCCTACGAGCAGTACTTC. The whole variable domain, filled in from reference TRBV5-5 and TRBJ2-7, reads DAGVTQSPTHLIKTRGQQVTLRCSPISGHKSVSWYQQVLGQGPQFIFQYYEKEERGRGNFPDRFSARQFPNYSSELNVNALLLGDSALYLCASSTRSSYEQYFGPGTRLTVT.

The chain joins TRBV7-2 to TRBJ1-1, with D unclear. The CDR3 length is 13 residues. Trimming took off 2 bases at V and 4 bases at J, with 8 bases between the two ends. Germline V gene sequence: CDR1 SGHTA, CDR2 FQGNSA. The CDR3 bases are TGTGCCAGCAGCTTATACTATGGCACTGAAGCTTTCTTT. Residues: CASSLYYGTEAFF.

In its sample, this clonotype was seen a few times. This rearrangement joins TRBV9 to TRBJ2-1; the D is unclear. This CDR3 region has 18 residues. Trimming took off 5 bases at V and 0 bases at J, with 21 bases between the two ends. In germline, CDR1 is SGDLS, CDR2 YYNGEE. The DNA of the CDR3 is TGTGCCAGCAGAGCCTGGAGATTGGAACTGAGCTCCTACAATGAGCAGTTCTTC. This gives the protein CASRAWRLELSSYNEQFF.

DNA for the CDR3: TGCGCCAGCAGCCCCGGGACAGGGGCCCACCAGCCCCAGCATTTT. Amino acid sequence: CASSPGTGAHQPQHF. The chain couples TRBV5-1 to TRBJ1-5; the match to TRBD1 covers 10 bases. There are 15 residues in the CDR3. The V segment lost 4 bases and the J segment 7 bases; nucleotides outside the gene matches: 8. Germline lookup yields CDR1 SGHRS and CDR2 YFSETQ.

This clonotype was observed a few times. CDR3 DNA: TGTGCCAGCAGTGAACGTAACCTGAACACTGAAGCTTTCTTT. Translating it yields CASSERNLNTEAFF. The V and J genes are TRBV25-1 and TRBJ1-1; D remains unclear. This CDR3 has 14 amino acids. Germline values: CDR1 MGHDK, CDR2 SYGVNS. Trimming shortened V by 2 bases and J by 0 bases, and 7 bases separated the two germline ends.

This clonotype was recorded a few times. The chain carries TRBV28 and TRBJ1-1; D call uncertain. Between the trimmed V and J ends, which lost 6 bases and 7 bases, there was a span of 12 bases. Looked up from germline, CDR1 is MDHEN and CDR2 is SYDVKM. The CDR3 consists of 12 residues. CDR3 coding DNA: TGTGCCAGCAGCCAATCATTGGGTGAAGCTTTCTTT. It encodes CASSQSLGEAFF.

The chain recombines TRBV5-1 with TRBJ1-6; 8 bases align to TRBD1. The CDR3 consists of 15 residues. Trimming removed 1 base from V and 5 bases from J; junction bases left unmatched: 2. Germline CDR1 is SGHRS and CDR2 is YFSETQ. CDR3 nucleotide sequence: TGCGCCAGCAGCTTGCCGGGACAGGATAATTCACCCCTCCACTTT. This sequence encodes CASSLPGQDNSPLHF.

This clonotype appeared a few times. This sequence joins TRBV6-6 and TRBJ2-5, with 9 bases that match TRBD2. CDR3 length: 17 amino acids. The trim removed 0 bases at V and 4 bases at J, leaving 9 bases unmatched. Germline V gene lookup returns CDR1 MNHNY and CDR2 SVGAGI (reference sequence). The CDR3 is CASSYSSPPGLAETQYF. In nucleotides, the CDR3 is TGTGCCAGCAGTTACTCATCACCTCCGGGACTAGCAGAGACCCAGTACTTC.

The chain has TRBV15 and TRBJ1-5; D might be TRBD1 (5 bases). Germline loops: CDR1 LNHNV, CDR2 YYDKDF (reference sequence). The length of the CDR3 is 17 residues. The germline V and J ends were trimmed by 0 bases and 6 bases, with 18 bases remaining between them. The CDR3 is CATSREGSKRGGQPQHF. In nucleotides, the CDR3 is TGTGCCACCAGCAGAGAGGGGTCGAAAAGGGGCGGTCAGCCCCAGCATTTT.

This clonotype was detected a few times. The chain couples TRBV12-3 or TRBV12-4 to TRBJ2-5; TRBD2 is a possible D gene (6 bases). The CDR3 consists of 13 residues. V was cut by 3 bases and J by 7 bases, with 12 bases left in between. The CDR3 nucleotides read TGTGCCAGCAGTTTCGGGATCGGGGGGACCCAGTACTTC. Translation: CASSFGIGGTQYF.

The genes are TRBV9 and TRBJ2-1; D gene ambiguous. V was clipped by 0 bases and J by 5 bases, with 9 bases between them. CDR1 and CDR2 from the germline V gene are SGDLS and YYNGEE. The CDR3 has 14 residues. The CDR3 coding sequence is TGTGCCAGCAGCGTAGGGTCTCGAAACAATGAGCAGTTCTTC. This sequence encodes CASSVGSRNNEQFF.

This clonotype has a single count. The J gene is TRBJ1-1, the V gene TRBV5-1; D perhaps matches TRBD1 (6 bases). Germline V gene lookup returns CDR1 SGHRS and CDR2 YFSETQ. This CDR3 is 16 amino acids long. Trimming shortened V by 0 bases and J by 3 bases, and 15 bases separated the two germline ends. The CDR3 DNA sequence: TGCGCCAGCAGCTTGGGGCTGTTCAAGGGGGACACTGAAGCTTTCTTT. Translation: CASSLGLFKGDTEAFF.

The CDR3 protein is CASSNRQGRTEAFF. The CDR3 nucleotides are TGTGCCAGCAGTAACCGACAGGGCCGCACTGAAGCTTTCTTT. This chain connects TRBV12-3 or TRBV12-4 to TRBJ1-1, with TRBD1 identical over 7 bases. Unmatched junction bases numbered 7, after V lost 5 bases and J lost 4 bases. The CDR3 extends over 14 amino acids.

The V call is TRBV5-8, the J call TRBJ1-4, with D maybe TRBD1 (6 bases). The CDR3 sequence is 15 residues long. V lost 2 bases, J lost 8 bases, and 16 bases lay in between. Germline V lookup: CDR1 SGHTS, CDR2 YDEGEE. The CDR3 bases are TGTGCCAGCAGCTTCCATGGCAGGGGCTTAGAAAAACTGTTTTTT. Amino acid sequence: CASSFHGRGLEKLFF.

This clonotype turned up a few times. The V gene is TRBV10-3, the J gene TRBJ1-2; the D gene is possibly TRBD1 (5 bases). The V and J ends lost 9 bases and 5 bases respectively, with 22 bases between them. This CDR3 has 15 residues. Germline CDR1 and CDR2: ENHRY and SYGVKD. CDR3 in DNA: TGTGCCATAGGATGGGGGGGACTCCGAGGATATGGCTACACCTTC. This encodes CAIGWGGLRGYGYTF.